The source of this T cell receptor (beta chain) is a study of cytomegalovirus exposure and HLA in healthy donors. Trimming took 2 bases from V and 6 from J, leaving 20 bases between them. In germline, CDR1 is SGHTA, CDR2 FQGTGA. CDR3 size: 16 residues. The PCR made use of 60 Vbeta and 13 Jbeta primers. Data came from immunoSEQ multiplex PCR; TCRdb stores just in-frame clones and leaves some out. The sample has some 100,000 clones; around 80% are singletons. Turning to this clone: Antigen unknown.

Regarding the study as a whole: Follow-up analysis later connected one missense variant in DCLRE1C with trimming of TCR beta V- and J-genes. The classifier reportedly diagnosed cytomegalovirus status with high sensitivity and specificity.

The clonotype comes from a male donor in good health and CMV-seropositive. The chain is built from TRBV7-3 and TRBJ2-7; D not resolved. The sample taken for sequencing was PBMCs. CDR3 region: CASSLVFAALSGEQYF. CDR3 DNA: TGTGCCAGCAGCTTAGTGTTTGCGGCGCTATCTGGCGAGCAGTACTTC.